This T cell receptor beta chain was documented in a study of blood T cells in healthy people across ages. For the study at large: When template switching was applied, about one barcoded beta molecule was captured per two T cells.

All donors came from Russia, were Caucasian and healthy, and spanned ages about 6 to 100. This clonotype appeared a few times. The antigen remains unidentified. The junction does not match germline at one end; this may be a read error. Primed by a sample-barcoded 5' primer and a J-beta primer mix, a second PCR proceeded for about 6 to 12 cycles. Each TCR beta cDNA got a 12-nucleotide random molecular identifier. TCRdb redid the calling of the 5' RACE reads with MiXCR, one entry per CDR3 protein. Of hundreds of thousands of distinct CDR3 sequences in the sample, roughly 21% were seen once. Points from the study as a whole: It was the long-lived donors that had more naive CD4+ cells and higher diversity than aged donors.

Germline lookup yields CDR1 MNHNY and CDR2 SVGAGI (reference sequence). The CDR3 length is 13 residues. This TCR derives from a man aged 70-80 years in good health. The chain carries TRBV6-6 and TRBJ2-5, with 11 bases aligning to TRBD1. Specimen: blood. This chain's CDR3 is CASSWGQGETQCF. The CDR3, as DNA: TGTGCCAGCAGTTGGGGACAGGGGGAGACCCAGTGCTTC.